This T cell receptor beta chain came from a study of T cells in Graves' hyperthyroidism and ophthalmopathy. Researchers amplified the TCR beta CDR3 regions from RNA transcripts. The TCR CDR3 first-round RT-PCR relied on the HTBI primer set. TCRdb passed the multiplex PCR reads through MiXCR, listing each CDR3 protein once. The data hold roughly 350,000 distinct CDR3 sequences, with about 14% observed a single time. Trimming pared 1 base from V and 0 bases from J, leaving 8 bases between. Per the germline V gene, CDR1 is SGHDN and CDR2 is FVKESK. There are 15 residues in the CDR3. At least ten counts were recorded for this clonotype.

The specimen sequenced was blood. This chain links TRBV14 with TRBJ2-3; D call uncertain. The source is a woman younger than 45 with Graves' ophthalmopathy. The DNA of the CDR3 is TGTGCCAGCAGCCAAGTTTTCCAGAGCACAGATACGCAGTATTTT. Residues: CASSQVFQSTDTQYF.